The rows below give T cell receptor beta chains drawn from one sample of a study of T cells in Graves' hyperthyroidism and ophthalmopathy. One entry per CDR3 protein results from TCRdb running MiXCR on the multiplex PCR reads. The table lists roughly 550,000 distinct CDR3 sequences, 15% to 20% of them singletons, with approximately 30% in the top ten. The material sequenced was blood. The receptors originated from a woman aged 25 to 39 with Graves' ophthalmopathy. The CDR3 runs from the conserved cysteine through the conserved F or W. D genes are given only for firm matches. Expanded clones are given a class, and other clones once, few, many or no size at all.

V gene	clone size	J gene	D gene	CDR3 DNA	CDR3 protein
TRBV6-1	.	TRBJ2-7	.	TGTGCCAGCAGTGAACCGGGGATGGGGGGCGGAGAGCAGTACTTC	CASSEPGMGGGEQYF
TRBV5-1	many	TRBJ2-3	.	TGCGCCAGCAGCTTGGCCGACCGTAGCACAGATACGCAGTATTTT	CASSLADRSTDTQYF
TRBV10-3	.	TRBJ1-6	.	TGTGCCATCAGTGAGTCGGTTACGAGTTCACCCCTCCACTTT	CAISESVTSSPLHF
TRBV2	.	TRBJ2-5	TRBD1	TGTGCCAGCAGCGGGACAGGGGTGTACCAAGAGACCCAGTACTTC	CASSGTGVYQETQYF
TRBV2	many	TRBJ2-7	TRBD1	TGTGCCAGCAGTAGAGGACAGGGAAGCGAGCAGTACTTC	CASSRGQGSEQYF
TRBV5-6	many	TRBJ2-1	.	TGTGCCAGCAGCTTGGAACGTTTCCGGGAGAGCTCCTACAATGAGCAGTTCTTC	CASSLERFRESSYNEQFF
TRBV15	.	TRBJ1-6	.	TGTGCCACCAGCAGAGGATTGTGGGCAGTGAATTCACCCCTCCACTTT	CATSRGLWAVNSPLHF
TRBV6-1	few	TRBJ2-1	TRBD1	TGTGCCAGCAGTTTTACCGGGACAGGGGGCATGTACAATGAGCAGTTCTTC	CASSFTGTGGMYNEQFF
TRBV12-3/TRBV12-4	many	TRBJ2-7	TRBD1	TGTGCCAGCAGTTTTCTGGTACAGGGGACCTACGAGCAGTACTTC	CASSFLVQGTYEQYF
TRBV7-2	many	TRBJ1-2	.	TGTGCCAGCAGCTTACATGGGGCCTACTATGGCTACACCTTC	CASSLHGAYYGYTF
TRBV5-5	few	TRBJ2-3	.	TGTGCCAGCAGCCGTCAGGGGACGTCTAGCACAGATACGCAGTATTTT	CASSRQGTSSTDTQYF
TRBV28	few	TRBJ1-1	.	TGTGCCAGCAGTTTTAATCGGGCTTTCTTT	CASSFNRAFF
TRBV29-1	.	TRBJ2-7	.	TGCAGCGTTGTTCGAGGTTACGAGCAGTACTTC	CSVVRGYEQYF
TRBV3-1	many	TRBJ2-3	TRBD1	TGTGCCAGCAGCCCACGACAGGGGTCGGATACGCAGTATTTT	CASSPRQGSDTQYF
TRBV29-1	many	TRBJ2-1	.	TGCAGCGCCGAGCGGTGGAGCAATGAGCAGTTCTTC	CSAERWSNEQFF
TRBV3-1	many	TRBJ1-4	.	TGTGCCAGCAGCTCCCGGGGTAGTGGGGAAAAACTGTTTTTT	CASSSRGSGEKLFF
TRBV10-3	few	TRBJ2-1	TRBD2	TGTGCCATCAGTGAAGCGGGAGCTATCGATGAGCAGTTCTTC	CAISEAGAIDEQFF
TRBV3-1	many	TRBJ1-2	.	TGTGCCAGCAGCCGCGAAACGGGACGGAATACCTATGGCTACACCTTC	CASSRETGRNTYGYTF
TRBV6-1	many	TRBJ2-7	TRBD2	TGTGCCAGCAGTTTCACCGGGACTAGCGGGAGGGCCTACGAGCAGTACTTC	CASSFTGTSGRAYEQYF
TRBV6-1	few	TRBJ2-2	TRBD2	TGTGCCTCCCGAGCGGGATCGAACACCGGGGAGCTGTTTTTT	CASRAGSNTGELFF
TRBV10-1	.	TRBJ2-7	.	TGCGCCAGCAGTGTCGAGACTAGCTACGAGCAGTACTTC	CASSVETSYEQYF
TRBV30	many	TRBJ1-2	.	TGTGCCTGGAGTGGACAAGATAACTATGGCTACACCTTC	CAWSGQDNYGYTF
TRBV7-9	few	TRBJ1-2	.	TGTGCCAGCAGCTTAGGGGCGCAGGGGTATGGCTACACCTTC	CASSLGAQGYGYTF
TRBV19	.	TRBJ2-1	.	TGTGCCAGTAGTATCCCGCCAGGGACCCCCTACAATGAGCAGTTCTTC	CASSIPPGTPYNEQFF
TRBV20-1	once	TRBJ2-1	TRBD2	TGCAGTGCTCCCTCAGCGGGAGATTACAATGAGCAGTTCTTC	CSAPSAGDYNEQFF
TRBV11-2	.	TRBJ2-7	.	TGTGCCAGCGAGGACGGACAGCACTACGAGCAGTACTTC	CASEDGQHYEQYF
TRBV3-1	.	TRBJ2-7	.	TGTGCCAGCAGCCAAACGGGGACCGGCGAGCAGTACTTC	CASSQTGTGEQYF
TRBV7-8	many	TRBJ2-3	TRBD2	TGTGCCAGCAGCTTTTTGGCGGGGGTTAGCACAGATACGCAGTATTTT	CASSFLAGVSTDTQYF
TRBV19	.	TRBJ1-5	TRBD1	TGTGCCAGTAGTATAGTCCACGGGACAGGGGAACGTGGCAATCAGCCCCAGCATTTT	CASSIVHGTGERGNQPQHF
TRBV20-1	few	TRBJ1-1	TRBD1	TGCAGTGCCTGGGACAGACTAGAAGCTTTCTTT	CSAWDRLEAFF
TRBV29-1	many	TRBJ2-7	.	TGCAGCGTAGCGGGCGCCTACGAGCAGTACTTC	CSVAGAYEQYF
TRBV7-3	.	TRBJ2-1	TRBD2	TGTGCCAGCAGCTTAAGCGGGACTAGATTAGGGGAAAACAATGAGCAGTTCTTC	CASSLSGTRLGENNEQFF
TRBV2	many	TRBJ1-2	TRBD1	TGTGCCAGCAGTGACACGGGACAGGGGTATGGCTACACCTTC	CASSDTGQGYGYTF
TRBV5-6	many	TRBJ2-7	.	TGTGCCAGCAGCTTTAGTGGGGTTGAGCAGTACTTC	CASSFSGVEQYF
TRBV29-1	many	TRBJ2-3	TRBD2	TGCAGCGTGATCCTCCTCGGGGGGGCTACAGATACGCAGTATTTT	CSVILLGGATDTQYF
TRBV28	many	TRBJ1-5	TRBD1	TGTGCCAGCAGTTTGTCCGGGACAGGGGAGGATCAGCCCCAGCATTTT	CASSLSGTGEDQPQHF
TRBV7-9	many	TRBJ2-7	.	TGTGCCAGCAGCCACGGCTCCTACGAGCAGTACTTC	CASSHGSYEQYF
TRBV7-2	many	TRBJ2-1	.	TGTGCCAGCAGCTTAGAGGGTGAGCAGTTCTTC	CASSLEGEQFF
TRBV9	many	TRBJ2-1	TRBD2	TGTGCCAGCAGCGTTGGACTAGCGGGAGATAGGTCCTACAATGAGCAGTTCTTC	CASSVGLAGDRSYNEQFF
TRBV19	few	TRBJ1-1	.	TGTGCCAGTAGTATAGATGCGGGGGCCTTGACTGAAGCTTTCTTT	CASSIDAGALTEAFF
TRBV28	many	TRBJ1-5	TRBD1	TGTGCCAGTTCGATACACCGGACAGGAAATCAGCCCCAGCATTTT	CASSIHRTGNQPQHF
TRBV4-3	.	TRBJ2-3	.	TGCGCCAGCAGCCAAGGAGGTGTGCGCACAGATACGCAGTATTTT	CASSQGGVRTDTQYF
TRBV24-1	.	TRBJ2-1	TRBD2	TGTGCCACCAGTGATCGGGGGGTAGCGGGCAAAAGCTCCTACAATGAGCAGTTCTTC	CATSDRGVAGKSSYNEQFF
TRBV2	many	TRBJ2-1	.	TGTGCCAGCATAGGGCAGGGGAATAATGAGCAGTTCTTC	CASIGQGNNEQFF
TRBV6-1	few	TRBJ2-1	TRBD1	TGTGCCAGCAGTGCCGGGACAGCTCACAATGAGCAGTTCTTC	CASSAGTAHNEQFF
TRBV20-1	many	TRBJ2-3	.	TGCAGTGCTAGAGACGGAGCTAGCACAGATACGCAGTATTTT	CSARDGASTDTQYF
TRBV9	.	TRBJ2-7	TRBD1	TGTGCCAGCAGCGTAGGACAGGGAGTGGGCGAGCAGTACTTC	CASSVGQGVGEQYF
TRBV27	many	TRBJ2-3	.	TGTGCCAGCAGCTTACACGGTGATACGCAGTATTTT	CASSLHGDTQYF
TRBV7-9	few	TRBJ1-1	.	TGTGCCAGCAGCTTAGTGATGAACACTGAAGCTTTCTTT	CASSLVMNTEAFF
TRBV5-1	.	TRBJ1-1	.	TGCGCCAGCAGCAAAGGGACAACCAACACTGAAGCTTTCTTT	CASSKGTTNTEAFF
TRBV27	few	TRBJ1-5	.	TGTGCCAGCAGTTTCTTAGAATTGGACCGGAATAGCAATCAGCCCCAGCATTTT	CASSFLELDRNSNQPQHF
TRBV27	.	TRBJ2-1	TRBD2	TGTGCCAGCAGTTTTTCTACTAGCGGTAACAATGAGCAGTTCTTC	CASSFSTSGNNEQFF
TRBV28	many	TRBJ1-5	.	TGTGCCAGCAGTTTTTATGGCACAGCGAATCAGCCCCAGCATTTT	CASSFYGTANQPQHF
TRBV5-1	.	TRBJ1-3	.	TGCGCCAGCAGCGCCCGGGACACGAGCTCTGGAAACACCGTATATTTT	CASSARDTSSGNTVYF
TRBV7-2	many	TRBJ2-1	TRBD2	TGTGCCAGCAGCCGACCACTAGCGGCCCACAATGAGCAGTTCTTC	CASSRPLAAHNEQFF